This TCR beta chain was identified during a study of control samples from healthy donors and cancer patients. Trimming cost V 2 bases and J 4 bases, with 12 bases left between them. This CDR3 region has 15 residues. Looked up from germline, CDR1 is KGHSH and CDR2 is LQKENI. Clones were read by immunoSEQ multiplex PCR, and TCRdb kept only the in-frame ones, dropping some. Of around 80,000 clones detected, 94% appear once; the ten largest clones hold about 2.7%. The chain carries TRBV18 and TRBJ1-5, with a tentative D call TRBD1 (6 bases). The sample comprised blood. The sequence was obtained from a young woman in good health. The CDR3 protein is CASSPTGAENQPQHF. For the CDR3, the DNA is TGTGCCAGCTCACCAACGGGGGCCGAGAATCAGCCCCAGCATTTT.